The 10 T cell receptor beta chains given below trace back to one sample, sequenced in a study of cytomegalovirus exposure and HLA in healthy donors. Primers: 60 Vbeta forward and 13 Jbeta reverse. TCRdb's copy holds only in-frame clones and misses some; the assay was immunoSEQ multiplex PCR. The data show roughly 87,000 clones, 65% to 75% seen once. Source material: PBMCs. These receptors were collected from a man in his sixties in good health and CMV-seronegative.

This rearrangement joins TRBV7-2 to TRBJ1-5; tentative D call: TRBD1 (6 bases). CDR1 is SGHTA, CDR2 FQGNSA, per germline. The V and J ends lost 5 bases and 4 bases respectively, with 9 bases between them. This CDR3 comprises 13 residues. The CDR3 loop is CASSPTGNQPQHF. CDR3 coding DNA: TGTGCCAGCAGCCCAACAGGGAATCAGCCCCAGCATTTT.

The J gene is TRBJ2-2, the V gene TRBV6-5; D is ambiguous. This CDR3 region has 13 residues. The V end was cut by 3 bases, the J end by 9 bases, with 11 bases between. The germline gives CDR1 MNHEY, CDR2 SVGAGI. The CDR3: CASSYSVIRELFF. CDR3 DNA sequence: TGTGCCAGCAGTTATTCAGTTATCCGGGAGCTGTTTTTT.

The gene calls are TRBV13 and TRBJ2-5; D might be TRBD2 (5 bases). The J call may be faulty, since TRBJ2-7 better matches the DNA end. Germline-derived CDR1 and CDR2 are PRHDT and FYEKMQ (reference sequence). This CDR3 comprises 14 residues. Written as DNA, the CDR3 is TGTGCCAGCAGCCCCGGACTTGGAACCTACGAGCAGTACTTC. It is translated as CASSPGLGTYEQYF.

The genes are TRBV7-9 and TRBJ2-4; D unresolved. The CDR3 totals 16 residues. Germline values: CDR1 SEHNR, CDR2 FQNEAQ (reference sequence). V was pared by 1 base and J by 0 bases, with 10 bases between. The CDR3 here is CASSLVAREAKNIQYF. Written as DNA, the CDR3 is TGTGCCAGCAGCTTAGTAGCCAGAGAAGCCAAAAACATTCAGTACTTC.

The chain combines TRBV19 with TRBJ2-7; TRBD1 might be the D (6 bases). Per the germline V gene, CDR1 is LNHDA and CDR2 is SQIVND (reference sequence). This CDR3 is built from 14 residues. The ends were cut back, 5 bases at V and 5 bases at J, with 16 bases in the middle. In DNA form, the CDR3 reads TGTGCCAGTAGTGCTCCGGGACATAGCCACGAGCAGTACTTC. It specifies CASSAPGHSHEQYF.

The table lists this clone with a few counts. The chain carries TRBV6-5 and TRBJ1-1, with D possibly being TRBD1 (5 bases). Per the germline V gene, CDR1 is MNHEY and CDR2 is SVGAGI. This CDR3 has 13 amino acids. The germline V and J ends were trimmed by 6 bases and 5 bases, with 13 bases remaining between them. The CDR3 DNA reads as TGTGCCAGCAGCCGACAGTTAGGGACTGAAGCTTTCTTT. Translating it yields CASSRQLGTEAFF.

The chain uses TRBV2 and TRBJ2-1, with 9 nucleotides matching TRBD2. The V segment lost 3 bases and the J segment 5 bases; nucleotides outside the gene matches: 8. This CDR3 has 16 amino acids. Per germline, CDR1 SNHLY and CDR2 FYNNEI. CDR3 amino acids: CASSDGRRGGNNEQFF. The CDR3 coding sequence is TGTGCCAGCAGTGATGGACGGCGGGGGGGCAACAATGAGCAGTTCTTC.

The gene calls are TRBV30 and TRBJ2-6; TRBD1 is a possible D gene (6 bases). The CDR3 runs to 15 residues. Germline CDR1 GTSNPN, CDR2 SVGIG (reference sequence). V shed 1 base and J shed 2 bases, with 9 bases lying between them. The CDR3 region has the DNA TGTGCCTGGAGTGCTAACAGGGCTGGGGCCAACGTCCTGACTTTC. This sequence encodes CAWSANRAGANVLTF.

This chain links TRBV10-3 with TRBJ2-7; 9 bases fit TRBD1. The germline V gene has CDR1 ENHRY and CDR2 SYGVKD. CDR3 length: 14 amino acids. The V gene end was trimmed by 2 bases and the J gene end by 4 bases; junction bases not matched to a gene: 3. Here the CDR3 reads CAISEGTGPYEQYF. As DNA, the CDR3 is TGTGCCATCAGTGAGGGGACAGGGCCATACGAGCAGTACTTC.

The chain joins TRBV30 to TRBJ1-2; D possibly corresponds to TRBD1 (6 bases). V was cut by 1 base and J by 7 bases, with 16 bases left in between. The CDR3 spans 14 residues. CDR1 and CDR2 (germline): GTSNPN, SVGIG (reference sequence). The CDR3 bases are TGTGCCTGGAGTGGGACAGTCTTTTCGGGTGGCTACACCTTC. Its protein product is CAWSGTVFSGGYTF.